The 9 T cell receptor beta chains presented below share a single source sample, sequenced in a study of T cell changes during pregnancy in multiple sclerosis. Libraries were prepared by immunoSEQ multiplex PCR; TCRdb keeps only in-frame clonotypes and omits some of them. Among about 88,000 clones, 80% to 95% were seen once, and the ten largest hold about 1.6%. Material: peripheral blood, obtained in the first trimester of pregnancy. The source is a female donor with multiple sclerosis, enrolled in a pregnancy study.

The chain is built from TRBV19 and TRBJ1-5; no clear D. CDR1 and CDR2 from the germline V gene are LNHDA and SQIVND (reference sequence). V was cut by 3 bases and J by 2 bases, with 5 bases left in between. The CDR3 loop spans 13 amino acids. The CDR3 reads CASSIYGNQPQHF. For the CDR3, the DNA is TGTGCCAGTAGTATCTATGGCAATCAGCCCCAGCATTTT. The full variable domain, in which reference TRBV19 and TRBJ1-5 provide the parts outside the CDR3, is DGGITQSPKYLFRKEGQNVTLSCEQNLNHDAMYWYRQDPGQGLRLIYYSQIVNDFQKGDIAEGYSVSREKKESFPLTVTSAQKNPTAFYLCASSIYGNQPQHFGDGTRLSIL.

CDR3 residues: CASSVGDTEAFF. As DNA, the CDR3 is TGTGCCAGCTCAGTAGGGGACACTGAAGCTTTCTTT. The chain combines TRBV18 with TRBJ1-1; D might be TRBD1 (5 bases). The germline V gene encodes CDR1 KGHSH and CDR2 LQKENI. V gave up 5 bases and J gave up 3 bases, with 7 bases separating them. The CDR3 is 12 residues long.

The CDR3 sequence is CASSIQGLRGRANTGELFF. The CDR3 DNA reads TGTGCCAGTAGTATCCAAGGACTTCGCGGGAGGGCGAACACCGGGGAGCTGTTTTTT. V is TRBV19 and J is TRBJ2-2; 9 bases fit TRBD2. CDR3 length equals 19 residues. Germline values: CDR1 LNHDA, CDR2 SQIVND (reference sequence). With 3 bases clipped from V and 0 bases from J, the junction kept 11 bases outside the gene matches. Using reference TRBV19 and TRBJ2-2 for the parts outside the CDR3, the full variable domain is DGGITQSPKYLFRKEGQNVTLSCEQNLNHDAMYWYRQDPGQGLRLIYYSQIVNDFQKGDIAEGYSVSREKKESFPLTVTSAQKNPTAFYLCASSIQGLRGRANTGELFFGEGSRLTVL.

This chain joins TRBV7-9 and TRBJ2-2; TRBD2 matches at 8 bases. CDR1 SEHNR and CDR2 FQNEAQ come from the germline V gene (reference sequence). J was trimmed by 2 bases and V by 11 bases; bases with no gene match: 16. This CDR3 region has 17 residues. Here the CDR3 DNA reads TGTGCCGCCCGGGGTACTAGCGGAACCCTTAACACCGGGGAGCTGTTTTTT. Translating gives CAARGTSGTLNTGELFF.

J is TRBJ2-3 and V is TRBV5-6; 7 nucleotides align to TRBD1. The germline CDR1 and CDR2 sequences are SGHDT and YYEEEE. This CDR3 contains 17 residues. V trimming: 0 bases; J trimming: 6 bases; junction bases outside the gene matches: 13. The CDR3 protein is CASSLGGTAIYGDTQYF. The CDR3 nucleotides read TGTGCCAGCAGCTTGGGGGGGACAGCGATATACGGCGATACGCAGTATTTT.

V is TRBV7-9 and J is TRBJ2-2, with a possible D match to TRBD2 (5 bases). V lost 5 bases to trimming and J lost 10 bases, with 14 bases between them. The CDR3 contains 13 residues. Germline CDR1 and CDR2: SEHNR and FQNEAQ (reference sequence). The CDR3 nucleotides are TGTGCCAGCAGCCCTCATTCGAGGGAGGAGCTGTTTTTT. Translation: CASSPHSREELFF.

This chain links TRBV7-6 with TRBJ1-5; 8 bases fit TRBD1. After removal of 4 bases from V and 5 bases from J, the junction contained 7 bases not matched to a gene. CDR1 SGHVS and CDR2 FNYEAQ come from the germline V gene. This CDR3 contains 15 residues. CDR3 in DNA: TGTGCCAGCAGCTGGGGGCAGGGGGCCGATCAGCCCCAGCATTTT. Translated, it gives CASSWGQGADQPQHF. The full variable domain, in which reference TRBV7-6 and TRBJ1-5 provide the parts outside the CDR3, is GAGVSQSPRYKVTKRGQDVALRCDPISGHVSLYWYRQALGQGPEFLTYFNYEAQQDKSGLPNDRFSAERPEGSISTLTIQRTEQRDSAMYRCASSWGQGADQPQHFGDGTRLSIL.

Concerning this clone itself: The junction departs from the called germline gene at one end, perhaps through a read error. This chain connects TRBV7-9 to TRBJ2-1; 13 nucleotides match TRBD2. CDR1 and CDR2 (germline): SEHNR, FQNEAQ (reference sequence). This CDR3 spans 13 amino acids. The CDR3 region has the DNA TGTGCCGGCAGACTAGCGGGAGGCGGGGAGCAGTTCTTC. It yields the protein CAGRLAGGGEQFF.

The chain is built from TRBV7-9 and TRBJ2-7; 12 nucleotides line up with TRBD2. The CDR3 has 18 residues. V gave up 2 bases and J gave up 5 bases; unmatched junction bases: 13. Per germline, CDR1 SEHNR and CDR2 FQNEAQ (reference sequence). CDR3 sequence: CASSLLGLAGISGNEQYF. DNA of the CDR3: TGTGCCAGCAGCTTACTAGGACTAGCGGGAATCTCAGGGAACGAGCAGTACTTC.